This T cell receptor (beta chain) came from a study of cytomegalovirus exposure and HLA in healthy donors (TCRdb year 2017). With regard to the full study: In an earlier analysis of 450 to 750 of the donors, roughly 300 Gb of sequence data and 117 million unique TCR beta sequences from roughly 200 million T cells were reported. An earlier analysis of approximately 580 of the donors used high-throughput TCR beta sequencing to judge whether each TCR beta V gene segment behaved as functional or pseudogenic. Rather than drawing on any new phenotypic data, the later analysis identified candidate immune exposures from TCR beta sequences and the way those sequences occurred across donors. The number of donors typed differed by locus, with 629-630 for A, B, C, DRB1 and DQB1, more than 500 for DQA1, 600 to 610 for DPA1, and about 450 for DPB1. Among the roughly 410 genotyped donors, approximately 82% belonged to the genetic ancestry cluster associated with self-reported Caucasian donors. Alongside the repertoire data, information on donor age, sex, ethnicity and CMV serostatus was compiled. Among approximately 370 genotyped donors of the cohort, an average of about 240,000 unique TCR beta nucleotide sequences was sequenced per donor, of which roughly 17% were non-productive. Because of strong linkage in the cohort, a handful of DR-DQ haplotypes were treated as single units for association and clustering. The study aimed to test whether signatures of past pathogen exposure could be identified by cataloging public T cell receptors. An early release that covered about 640 HLA-typed donors contained about 300 gigabases of sequencing data and 70 million to 100 million unique TCR sequences. High-throughput TCR immunosequencing, statistical association of individual TCRs with disease status, and machine learning were combined to predict cytomegalovirus infection status. A later genetic analysis used genome-wide SNP genotypes for 398 of the 666 donors, treating that subset as a discovery cohort. A later analysis re-analyzed previously published TCR beta repertoires from 500 to 700 donors and added high-resolution HLA genotyping to study TCR occurrence patterns. Class I and class II HLA loci were covered by the typing at four-digit resolution. Every repertoire in the discovery cohort had been generated on one and the same sequencing platform. The study profiled the T cell repertoires of 550 to 700 subjects by immunosequencing and related them to cytomegalovirus serostatus. A separate validation cohort of 100 to 150 different subjects was used in addition to the approximately 670-subject first cohort.

Receptor libraries were prepared by the immunoSEQ multiplex PCR assay. A mixture of 60 forward primers for TCR Vbeta segments and 13 reverse primers for TCR Jbeta segments was used in the multiplex PCR. A multiplex PCR assay on genomic DNA amplified the CDR3 region of rearranged TCR beta genes. On the Illumina HiSeq System, the amplified TCR beta libraries were sequenced as 87-base-pair reads. On the study's bioinformatics: In a later analysis, 77 million or so unique TCR beta chains were counted across the 650 to 700 repertoires, and roughly 10 million of these chains were shared by at least two donors. Raw reads were error-corrected and collapsed into unique sequences with a nearest-neighbor algorithm that merged closely related sequences to remove PCR and sequencing errors. CDR3 sequences were aligned to IMGT reference sequences to assign V, D and J gene segments. For a sequence to be retained, a match of at least six nucleotides to both a V gene segment and a J gene segment was required. Rearrangements were called productive when the CDR3 lacked stop codons and stayed in frame with V and J; all others were non-productive. CDR3 was defined according to IMGT convention as the region running from the second conserved V-encoded cysteine to the conserved J-encoded phenylalanine. The earlier analysis of 500 to 650 of the donors excluded any sequence lacking an unambiguous match to a single V gene segment. In an earlier analysis of around 600 of the donors, V segments were called functional above 56.7% productive rearrangements and were called segregating when the between-donor standard deviation exceeded 5%. To diagnose cytomegalovirus status from the catalog of TCR beta chain sequences, a statistical classification framework was built. In a later analysis, TCR nucleotide sequences were compared against IMGT/GENE-DB human TR gene sequences so that V and J genes could be assigned. In a later analysis, CDR3 sequences and most-parsimonious VDJ recombination scenarios were assigned using the TCRdist pipeline. In a later analysis, each TCR beta chain was defined by its CDR3 amino acid sequence together with its V-gene family, and reads lacking a unique V-gene family were excluded. To address suspected cross-contamination and a sequencing artifact, a later analysis removed over 500 highly shared, low-generation-probability nucleotide sequences. A later analysis calculated a clonal expansion index for each public chain from normalized within-repertoire ranks of inferred template counts. Generation probabilities in a later analysis came from a VDJ recombination model fitted to out-of-frame rearrangements, and those results were checked against IGoR. In a later analysis, hypergeometric tests were used to score TCR-TCR, TCR-HLA and TCR-CMV co-occurrence, with a repertoire-size bias correction applied to TCR pairs. A later analysis estimated false discovery rates by permuting HLA or CMV assignments 20 times. In a later analysis, co-occurring TCRs were grouped with DBSCAN, and TCRdist sequence similarity was added when clustering was performed within HLA-allele-positive subsets. Co-occurrence clustering excluded repertoires with fewer than 30,000 or more than 120,000 public chains, plus five with anomalous nucleotide sharing. The clones in this table, taken by TCRdb from immuneACCESS, are in-frame only. Not every clone is retained; where verified, under half of the shortfall comes from an unresolved V gene, and the cause of the rest is unknown. V, J and clone size are those of that table, while D and trimming were read from the DNA. A total of about 120,000 clones appear in this sample, roughly 80% of them only once. The top ten clones comprise roughly 1.5% of the sample.

Overall results and qualifications from the work: The only immune exposure information available for the cohort was CMV serostatus. In the study, around 150 TCR beta chains were listed as associated with cytomegalovirus. A further reported finding was that TCR beta sequences accurately predicted the HLA-A and HLA-B alleles for most subjects in the first cohort. Strong co-occurrence of HLA alleles, especially DR and DQ, made assigning TCR associations to individual alleles difficult. According to a later genetic analysis, donors in an Asian-associated ancestry cluster had fewer N-insertions in productive TCRs than the approximately 650-donor mean. Because HLA typing was missing for some donors at each locus, association tests included only the typed subset. Some IMGT-functional V segments, including TRBV6-2 and TRBV6-3, could not be distinguished by the 87-base-pair reads and were therefore excluded. Several of the top co-occurrence clusters appeared to be linked to parvovirus B19, influenza, CMV and Epstein-Barr virus, according to a later analysis. In a later analysis, HLA-associated TCR beta chains showed more clonal expansion and lower generation probabilities than non-associated chains that were equally common. Because counts were too low, seventeen rarely observed V segments, including chromosome 9 orphons, were left out of the earlier analysis of 587 of the donors. In a later analysis, the rate of TCR association differed among HLA loci, with DRB1 alleles having the most associated TCRs and HLA-C alleles having the fewest. V-gene and J-gene trimming of TCR beta chains was associated with a missense DCLRE1C variant in a later genetic analysis, and the association was replicated in an independent cohort. Only TCR beta chains were sequenced in this cohort, and the absence of alpha or paired-chain data limited detectable features. In vitro tests confirmed that a few of the cytomegalovirus-associated TCR beta chains recognize cytomegalovirus antigens. Most CMV-associated TCR beta chains appeared to be HLA-restricted in a later analysis, and the HLA associations seemed to be driven largely by CMV exposure. Across donors, most TCR sequences were observed very rarely, whereas some public TCRs were present in many individuals. At a false discovery rate of 0.05, a later analysis linked approximately 18,000 TCR beta sequences to specific HLA alleles. Presence/absence analyses assumed roughly uniform sequencing depth across donors, an assumption that may not hold. In an earlier analysis of some 500 of the donors, most TCR beta V segments appeared in productive rearrangements about 87% or about 30% of the time, broadly matching IMGT annotations. It was suggested by the authors that the approach could potentially be generalized to other disease states and immunological phenotypes. A cluster of highly shared sequence variants was judged likely to be a technical artifact of the sequencing pipeline. Linkage disequilibrium might explain the correlated functional status among segregating V segments, but an unknown experimental factor could not be excluded. The classifier was reported to diagnose cytomegalovirus status with high specificity and sensitivity in both the original and validation cohorts.

The germline V gene gives CDR1 as MGHDK and CDR2 as SYGVNS. From cysteine to phenylalanine, the CDR3 is 15 amino acids long. Only CDR3 DNA is held: 45 bases, read in frame from base 1. V lost 4 bases and J lost 0 bases; the stretch between them is 10 bases long. Details on this clone: This receptor's antigen is unknown. No quality values exist for individual bases; no much larger clone is one base distant.

In total, 600 or so healthy bone marrow donors made up the cohort. Cohort members were all nominally healthy when sampled, although unrecorded immune exposures were likely present. The donor was CMV seronegative and belonged to the group of 352 seronegative cohort members. A peripheral blood sample was collected from each donor, and TCR beta sequencing was performed on peripheral blood mononuclear cells. Genomic DNA extraction from the blood cell samples was performed with the Qiagen DNeasy Blood Extraction Kit. Sequenced sample: PBMCs. The chain uses TRBV25-1 and TRBJ1-5; the D gene is unclear. The clonotype was recovered from a young woman in good health and CMV-seronegative. The CDR3 region reads CASSGGGSSNQPQHF. The DNA is as follows: TGTGCCAGCAGTGGGGGAGGATCTAGCAATCAGCCCCAGCATTTT.